The clone carrying this TCR beta chain was counted at least ten times. TCRdb used MiXCR to reprocess the reads, holding one entry per CDR3 protein. Seen here are around 440,000 distinct CDR3 sequences, approximately 11% observed once, and the top ten hold roughly a tenth. This sample was included in a study of T cell repertoires in cytomegalovirus infection. The wider study: Shared public TCR beta signatures pointed to both CMV infection and a matching HLA type.

Trimming at V came to 1 base and at J to 4 bases, leaving 7 bases not matched to a gene. CDR1 and CDR2 (germline): SQVTM, ANQGSEA. The CDR3 covers 15 residues. This TCR derives from a human donor in good health (CMV status not recorded). Some clones in this sample may be carry-over from other donors' samples. The sample taken for sequencing was PBMCs. The rearrangement uses TRBV29-1 and TRBJ2-3; 8 bases are shared with TRBD2. The CDR3 sequence: CSVEVLGLGADTQYF. CDR3 sequence (DNA): TGCAGCGTTGAAGTGCTGGGACTAGGGGCAGATACGCAGTATTTT.